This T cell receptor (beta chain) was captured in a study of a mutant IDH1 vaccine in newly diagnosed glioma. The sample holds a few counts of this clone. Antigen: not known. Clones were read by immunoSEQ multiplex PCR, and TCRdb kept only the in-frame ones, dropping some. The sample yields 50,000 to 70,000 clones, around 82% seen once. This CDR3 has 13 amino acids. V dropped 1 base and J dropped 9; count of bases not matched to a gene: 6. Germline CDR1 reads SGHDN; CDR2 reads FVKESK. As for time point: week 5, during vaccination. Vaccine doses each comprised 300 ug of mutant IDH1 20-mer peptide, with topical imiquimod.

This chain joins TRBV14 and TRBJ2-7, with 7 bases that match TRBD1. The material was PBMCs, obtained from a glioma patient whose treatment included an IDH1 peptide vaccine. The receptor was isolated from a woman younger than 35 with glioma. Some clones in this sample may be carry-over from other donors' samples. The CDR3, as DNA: TGTGCCAGCAGCCAAGTTAACAGGGGCGGGCAGTACTTC. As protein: CASSQVNRGGQYF.